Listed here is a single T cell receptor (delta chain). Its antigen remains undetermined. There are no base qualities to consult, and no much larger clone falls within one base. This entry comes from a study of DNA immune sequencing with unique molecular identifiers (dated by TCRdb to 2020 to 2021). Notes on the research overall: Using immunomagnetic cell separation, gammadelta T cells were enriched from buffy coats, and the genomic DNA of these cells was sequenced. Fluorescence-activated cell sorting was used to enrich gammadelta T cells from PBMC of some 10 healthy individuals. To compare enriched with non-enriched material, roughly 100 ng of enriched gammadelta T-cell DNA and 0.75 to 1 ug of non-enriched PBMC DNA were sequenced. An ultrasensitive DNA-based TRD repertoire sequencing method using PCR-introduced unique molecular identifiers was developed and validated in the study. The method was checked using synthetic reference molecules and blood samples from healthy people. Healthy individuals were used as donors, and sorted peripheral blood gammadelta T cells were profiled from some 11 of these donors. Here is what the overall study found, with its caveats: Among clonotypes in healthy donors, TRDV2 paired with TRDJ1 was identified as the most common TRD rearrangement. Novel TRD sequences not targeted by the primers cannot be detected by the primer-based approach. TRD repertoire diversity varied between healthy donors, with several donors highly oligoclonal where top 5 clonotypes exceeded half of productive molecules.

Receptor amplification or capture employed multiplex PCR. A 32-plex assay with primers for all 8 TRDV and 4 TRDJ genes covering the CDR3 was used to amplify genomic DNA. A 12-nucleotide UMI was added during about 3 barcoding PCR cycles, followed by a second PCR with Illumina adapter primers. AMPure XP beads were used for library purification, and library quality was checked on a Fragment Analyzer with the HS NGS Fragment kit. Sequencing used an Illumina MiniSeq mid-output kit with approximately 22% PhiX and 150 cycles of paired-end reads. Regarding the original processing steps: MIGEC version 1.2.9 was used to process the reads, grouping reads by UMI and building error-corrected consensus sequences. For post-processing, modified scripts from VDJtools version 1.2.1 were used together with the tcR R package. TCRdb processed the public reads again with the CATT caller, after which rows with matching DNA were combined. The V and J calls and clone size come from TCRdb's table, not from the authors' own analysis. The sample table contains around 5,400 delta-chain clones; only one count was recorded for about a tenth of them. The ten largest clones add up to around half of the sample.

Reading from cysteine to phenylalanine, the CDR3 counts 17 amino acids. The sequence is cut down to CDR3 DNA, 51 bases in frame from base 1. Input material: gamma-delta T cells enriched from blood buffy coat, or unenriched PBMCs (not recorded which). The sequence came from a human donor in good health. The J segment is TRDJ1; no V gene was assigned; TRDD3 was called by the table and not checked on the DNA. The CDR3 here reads CALGGVLGGPYTDKLIF. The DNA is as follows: TGTGCTCTTGGGGGCGTGCTTGGGGGCCCATACACCGATAAACTCATCTTT.